The clone carrying this T cell receptor beta chain was seen at least ten times. Genomic DNA, serving as template, underwent TCR beta VDJ and CDR3 profiling. TCRdb re-called the reads through MiXCR, storing one row per CDR3 protein. Altogether a few hundred thousand distinct CDR3 sequences are present, 45% to 65% being singletons, with the ten largest covering less than 10%. These data are taken from a study of CD8+CD57+ T cells in acquired aplastic anemia. Turning to the study itself: Across the sorted CD4+ and CD8+ cells, DNA amounts averaged roughly 3 ug.

V was cut by 5 bases and J by 4 bases, with 9 bases left in between. Germline CDR1 reads SGHAT; CDR2 reads FQNNGV. This CDR3 has 12 amino acids. The V and J genes are TRBV11-2 and TRBJ2-7, with D perhaps TRBD1 (5 bases). Input material: sorted CD4+, CD8+, or CD8+CD57+ T cells (not recorded which) from PBMCs. This sequence was found in a human donor with severe aplastic anemia or a healthy control (not recorded which). For the CDR3, the DNA is TGTGCCAGCAGCCCTCACAGGTACGAGCAGTACTTC. This codes for CASSPHRYEQYF.